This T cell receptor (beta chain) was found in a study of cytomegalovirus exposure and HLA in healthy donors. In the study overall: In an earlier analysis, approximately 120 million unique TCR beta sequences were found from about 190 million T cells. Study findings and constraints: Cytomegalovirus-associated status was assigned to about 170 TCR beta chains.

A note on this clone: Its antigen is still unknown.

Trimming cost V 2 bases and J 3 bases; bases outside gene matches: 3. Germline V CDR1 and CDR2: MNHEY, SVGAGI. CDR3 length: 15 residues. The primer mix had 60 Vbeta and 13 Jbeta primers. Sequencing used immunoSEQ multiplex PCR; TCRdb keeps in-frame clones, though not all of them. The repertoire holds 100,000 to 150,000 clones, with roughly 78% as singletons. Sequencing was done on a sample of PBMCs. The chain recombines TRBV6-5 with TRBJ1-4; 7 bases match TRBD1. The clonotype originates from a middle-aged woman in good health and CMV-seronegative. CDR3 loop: CASSYDRASNEKLFF. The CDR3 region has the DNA TGTGCCAGCAGTTACGACAGGGCCTCTAATGAAAAACTGTTTTTT.